Given below is one TCR beta chain in context. Primed by a sample-barcoded 5' primer and a J-beta primer mix, a second PCR proceeded for about 6 to 11 cycles. TCRdb independently ran MiXCR on the 5' RACE reads; one entry per CDR3 protein. The data show some 760,000 distinct CDR3 sequences, approximately 25% seen once. These data come from a study of blood T cells in healthy people across ages. The same specimen was also included in a second study, on T cells of mothers and their children. Turning to that study: The yield was over 8 million TCR beta CDR3 reads from each mother and about 3.2 million from each child.

The TCR sequence derives from a boy aged 5-17 years in good health. The sequencing sample was made of blood.

CDR3 in DNA: TGTGCCAGCAGCCCTCTCGGGGGCGACACTGAAGCTTTCTTT. It encodes CASSPLGGDTEAFF. The gene calls are TRBV7-9 and TRBJ1-1; D is possibly TRBD1 (6 bases). Deletions cut 5 bases from V and 3 bases from J, with 13 bases between. Germline V gene lookup returns CDR1 SEHNR and CDR2 FQNEAQ (reference sequence). The CDR3 extends over 14 amino acids.